This T cell receptor beta chain emerged from a study of T cell repertoires in breast cancer. Overall study context: Samples were breast cancer tumors, lymph nodes and blood from patients, and control blood. Overall study findings and caveats: Seven or more patient tumors shared around 19 TCR pairs rarely seen in control blood. Tumor-involved sentinel nodes shared about 8.2% of TCRs with matched tumors, tumor-free nodes over 1.5%. Emulsion RT-PCR gave a qualitative, not quantitative, TCR profile.

The expanded emulsion RT-PCR method captured paired alpha and beta chains from CD8+ T cells. V dropped 3 bases and J dropped 3 bases, with 2 bases sitting between them. There are 10 residues in the CDR3. Germline CDR1 reads DFQATT; CDR2 reads SNEGSKA (reference sequence). During the second nested PCR, blocking oligonucleotides suppressed genes that were not paired. TCRdb passed the emulsion pairing reads through MiXCR, listing each CDR3 protein once. The sample has roughly 38,000 distinct CDR3 sequences, 45% seen once. This clonotype came up many times. Its specificity is not known. The sequence derives from a pool of human donors with breast cancer or a healthy control (not recorded which). This chain links TRBV20-1 with TRBJ2-5; D unclear. Sequencing was performed on CD8+ T cells. The CDR3: CSASEETQYF. The CDR3 DNA is TGCAGTGCTAGCGAAGAGACCCAGTACTTC.